This entry describes one T cell receptor (beta chain). Its target is unknown. The entry originates in a study of shared clonotypes between healthy human individuals. Study overall: CD4 naive and memory got three plates each, CD8 naive two, CD8 memory one. Notes on the study in general: The small donor group covered limited genetic and exposure diversity. Depth was large, yet rarefaction showed that sorted-subset sequencing was incomplete. Sampling included only blood; tissue repertoires likely differ.

TCRdb's copy holds only in-frame clones and misses some; the assay was immunoSEQ multiplex PCR. Here the sample spans a few hundred thousand clones, 60% to 80% being singletons. The germline CDR1 and CDR2 sequences are MDHEN and SYDVKM. Trimming left V 8 bases short and J 4 bases short, with 9 bases between. This CDR3 is built from 12 residues. The receptor comes from a young man in good health. The sample was memory CD4+ T cells sorted from blood. The sample's subset: CD45RA-negative fraction. The chain recombines TRBV28 with TRBJ1-5; perhaps TRBD1 as D (6 bases). The CDR3 DNA reads as TGTGCCAGCTTAGGGGGGAATCAGCCCCAGCATTTT. Amino acids: CASLGGNQPQHF.